A single T cell receptor beta chain is shown here with its context. This entry is derived from a study of CD8 T cells in cerebrospinal fluid in Alzheimer's disease. In germline, CDR1 is MNHEY, CDR2 SVGAGI. CDR3 length: 14 residues. Using the 10x single-cell sequencing reads, TCRdb records one entry per CDR3 protein without DNA. The sample's table shows 1,500 to 2,000 distinct CDR3 sequences. Sequenced material: cerebrospinal fluid. This clonotype was sampled from a human donor with mild cognitive impairment. This sequence joins TRBV6-5 and TRBJ2-7; the TCRdb D gene call, TRBD2, has no DNA to confirm it. CDR3 amino acids: CASSYRRGGYEQYF.